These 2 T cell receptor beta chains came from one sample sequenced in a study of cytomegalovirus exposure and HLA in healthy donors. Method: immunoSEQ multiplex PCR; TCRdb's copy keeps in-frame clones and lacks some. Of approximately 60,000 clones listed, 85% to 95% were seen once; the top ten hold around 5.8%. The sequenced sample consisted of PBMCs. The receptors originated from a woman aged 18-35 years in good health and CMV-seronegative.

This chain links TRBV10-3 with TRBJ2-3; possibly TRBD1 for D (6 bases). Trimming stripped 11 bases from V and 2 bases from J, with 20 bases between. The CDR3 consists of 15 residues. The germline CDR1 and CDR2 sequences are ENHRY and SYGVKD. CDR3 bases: TGTGCCGTCTCCCAACCTGACAGGACCACAGATACGCAGTATTTT. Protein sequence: CAVSQPDRTTDTQYF.

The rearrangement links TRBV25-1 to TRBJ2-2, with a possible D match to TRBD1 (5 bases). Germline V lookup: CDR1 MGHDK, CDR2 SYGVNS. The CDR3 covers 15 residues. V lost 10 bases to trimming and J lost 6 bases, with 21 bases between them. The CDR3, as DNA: TGTGCCACCCAATCGACATTAGGGGTAGCCGGGGAGCTGTTTTTT. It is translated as CATQSTLGVAGELFF.